The T cell receptor (beta chain) under discussion was sequenced for a study of low-dose radiotherapy and immunotherapy resistance in tumors. Study background: Treatment of Cohort 2 consisted of 1 Gy per fraction every two weeks, amounting to 13 Gy over 26 weeks.

Germline CDR1 SGHTA, CDR2 FQGNSA. This CDR3 contains 18 residues. V gave up 0 bases and J gave up 2 bases, with 17 bases separating them. First-strand cDNA relied on TRAV- and TRBV-specific primers spanning alpha and beta chains. TCR amplification involved approximately 20 PCR cycles with a constant-region primer and V-primer adapter. TCRdb reprocessed the reads via MiXCR and lists one record per CDR3 protein. The data contain around 80,000 distinct CDR3 sequences, around 17% of them singletons. This clonotype was recorded many times. Time point indicated: after trial treatment. Stated treatment: LDRT plus nivolumab, ipilimumab, low-dose cyclophosphamide and aspirin (RACIN trial).

The sample was PBMCs, taken after low-dose radiotherapy plus immunotherapy. The J gene is TRBJ1-3, the V gene TRBV7-2, with D tentatively TRBD1 (5 bases). This clonotype originated in a male donor with prostate cancer. CDR3 in amino acids: CASSLAAGRLFAGNTIYF. The DNA for the CDR3 is TGTGCCAGCAGCTTAGCGGCAGGGCGTCTTTTCGCTGGAAACACCATATATTTT.